This passage covers 27 T cell receptor beta chains from one sample sequenced in a study of T cell responses to AZD1222 COVID-19 vaccine (TCRdb year 2021). Receptor amplification or capture employed the immunoSEQ multiplex PCR assay. As stored in TCRdb, this immuneACCESS dataset retains in-frame rearrangements with V and J assigned. A fraction of the clones does not appear; measured against another copy, unresolved V genes explain less than half of the discrepancy, and the remainder lacks a known reason. The sample has fewer than 110,000 clones on record, 80% to 90% of them singletons. The ten largest account for roughly 7% of the sample. The time point label corresponds to: baseline before first vaccination. The source material was peripheral blood, sampled on day 0 of AZD1222 vaccination. These receptor sequences come from an adult in good health.

The genes are TRBV4-3 and TRBJ2-3; 7 bases match TRBD2. The V segment lost 0 bases and the J segment 5 bases; nucleotides outside the gene matches: 5. The germline gives CDR1 LGHNA, CDR2 YSLEER. The length of the CDR3 is 15 residues. The CDR3 loop is CASSQEGSGVDTQYF. The CDR3 coding sequence is TGCGCCAGCAGCCAAGAAGGAAGCGGGGTAGATACGCAGTATTTT.

The rearrangement joins TRBV7-2 to TRBJ1-1; no reliable D call. The germline V gene encodes CDR1 SGHTA and CDR2 FQGNSA. The length of the CDR3 is 13 residues. V was cut by 1 base and J by 8 bases, with 11 bases left in between. The CDR3 sequence: CASSLGIRGEAFF. The CDR3 coding sequence is TGTGCCAGCAGCTTAGGCATCCGCGGCGAAGCTTTCTTT.

The V and J genes are TRBV29-1 and TRBJ2-7, with TRBD1 identical over 8 bases. The CDR3 consists of 13 residues. Germline loops: CDR1 SQVTM, CDR2 ANQGSEA. J was trimmed by 6 bases and V by 7 bases; bases with no gene match: 11. The CDR3 region has the DNA TGCAGCGCATCCCGACAGGGGATGGGCGAGCAGTACTTC. Translating it yields CSASRQGMGEQYF.

The genes are TRBV19 and TRBJ2-5; 13 nucleotides align to TRBD2. The CDR3 loop spans 16 amino acids. The V segment lost 5 bases and the J segment 5 bases; nucleotides outside the gene matches: 8. Germline lookup yields CDR1 LNHDA and CDR2 SQIVND (reference sequence). The CDR3 sequence: CASSAPGTSGKETQYF. As DNA, the CDR3 is TGTGCCAGTAGTGCTCCCGGGACTAGCGGGAAGGAGACCCAGTACTTC. The full variable domain, completed using reference TRBV19 and TRBJ2-5, is DGGITQSPKYLFRKEGQNVTLSCEQNLNHDAMYWYRQDPGQGLRLIYYSQIVNDFQKGDIAEGYSVSREKKESFPLTVTSAQKNPTAFYLCASSAPGTSGKETQYFGPGTRLLVL.

V gene TRBV28 combines with J gene TRBJ1-6, with D unresolved. The CDR3 contains 16 residues. Germline V gives CDR1 MDHEN, CDR2 SYDVKM. The V end lost 3 bases, the J end lost 5 bases, and 14 bases lay between the germline ends. The CDR3, as DNA: TGTGCCAGCAGTTTTGTACGGACTTTAAATAATTCACCCCTCCACTTT. The encoded protein is CASSFVRTLNNSPLHF. The complete variable domain, with remaining parts taken from reference TRBV28 and TRBJ1-6, reads DVKVTQSSRYLVKRTGEKVFLECVQDMDHENMFWYRQDPGLGLRLIYFSYDVKMKEKGDIPEGYSVSREKKERFSLILESASTNQTSMYLCASSFVRTLNNSPLHFGNGTRLTVT.

The chain couples TRBV11-1 to TRBJ1-3; weak D call: TRBD1 (5 bases). Germline lookup yields CDR1 SGHAT and CDR2 FQDESV (reference sequence). The germline V and J ends were trimmed by 3 bases and 4 bases, with 13 bases remaining between them. This CDR3 spans 15 amino acids. CDR3 sequence reads: CASSFLSGTGNTIYF. As DNA, the CDR3 is TGTGCCAGCAGCTTTCTCTCCGGGACGGGAAACACCATATATTTT.

This clone was found a few times. This chain joins TRBV6-5 and TRBJ1-1; D gene uncertain. Deletions cut 2 bases from V and 3 bases from J, with 7 bases between. The CDR3 totals 13 residues. Germline assignment: CDR1 MNHEY and CDR2 SVGAGI. The CDR3 nucleotides read TGTGCCAGCAGTTACGGTAGTTACACTGAAGCTTTCTTT. Translated: CASSYGSYTEAFF.

The chain carries TRBV6-4 and TRBJ2-1; 13 bases align to TRBD2. J lost 10 bases, V lost 3 bases, and 9 bases had no gene match. Germline V gene lookup returns CDR1 MRHNA and CDR2 SNTAGT. CDR3 length equals 16 residues. The CDR3 sequence is CASSEGLAGAGEEQFF. For the CDR3, the DNA is TGTGCCAGCAGTGAAGGACTAGCGGGAGCGGGGGAGGAGCAGTTCTTC.

The chain uses TRBV2 and TRBJ1-2; 7 positions match TRBD1. The CDR3 is made up of 13 amino acids. Germline V gives CDR1 SNHLY, CDR2 FYNNEI. The J segment lost 5 bases and the V segment lost 6 bases, leaving 6 bases of the junction unmatched. The CDR3: CASRLPGQYGYTF. CDR3 DNA: TGTGCCAGCAGGTTACCGGGACAGTATGGCTACACCTTC.

The V gene is TRBV28, the J gene TRBJ1-6; a possible D gene is TRBD1 (5 bases). Trimming removed 1 base from V and 7 bases from J, with 17 bases in between. The CDR3 consists of 17 residues. Per the germline V gene, CDR1 is MDHEN and CDR2 is SYDVKM. CDR3 region: CASSLSGLEWGNSPLHF. Written as DNA, the CDR3 is TGTGCCAGCAGTTTATCAGGCCTCGAATGGGGCAATTCACCCCTCCACTTT.

The chain carries TRBV5-1 and TRBJ2-1; D not resolved. Germline CDR1 reads SGHRS; CDR2 reads YFSETQ. This CDR3 is 15 amino acids long. Trimming shortened V by 0 bases and J by 8 bases, and 15 bases separated the two germline ends. The CDR3 coding sequence is TGCGCCAGCAGCTTGGGCCAAAACCCTACTTATGAGCAGTTCTTC. This codes for CASSLGQNPTYEQFF.

The rearrangement links TRBV28 to TRBJ1-3; a weak D match, TRBD1 (6 bases). Germline V gives CDR1 MDHEN, CDR2 SYDVKM. Trimming cost V 2 bases and J 4 bases, with 15 bases left between them. The CDR3 loop spans 16 amino acids. In nucleotides, the CDR3 is TGTGCCAGCAGTTTACTGCCGGGCCAGGGGGGAAACACCATATATTTT. This sequence encodes CASSLLPGQGGNTIYF.

The V call is TRBV28, the J call TRBJ1-1, with unresolved D. Trimming left V 5 bases short and J 5 bases short, with 15 bases between. Germline V gene lookup returns CDR1 MDHEN and CDR2 SYDVKM. The CDR3 runs 14 residues. The CDR3 coding sequence is TGTGCCAGCAGTACCCCCGGGTCGGGGACTGAAGCTTTCTTT. Translating gives CASSTPGSGTEAFF.

This sequence joins TRBV18 and TRBJ2-5; D remains ambiguous. Trimming pared 4 bases from V and 4 bases from J, leaving 10 bases between. The CDR3 covers 13 residues. CDR1 and CDR2 (germline): KGHSH, LQKENI. CDR3 DNA: TGTGCCAGCTCACTGCGTTCTGGAGAGACCCAGTACTTC. The encoded protein is CASSLRSGETQYF.

The chain joins TRBV9 to TRBJ2-1; D is tentatively TRBD1 or TRBD2 (5 bases each). V was pared by 5 bases and J by 5 bases, with 17 bases between. The CDR3 loop spans 15 amino acids. In germline, CDR1 is SGDLS, CDR2 YYNGEE. The CDR3 DNA is TGTGCCAGCAGTGCCGCGCCCGGGACCAACAATGAGCAGTTCTTC. This encodes CASSAAPGTNNEQFF.

This chain links TRBV19 with TRBJ2-1, with D maybe TRBD2 (7 bases). V was clipped by 6 bases and J by 4 bases, with 16 bases between them. CDR3 length: 15 residues. Germline V gene lookup returns CDR1 LNHDA and CDR2 SQIVND (reference sequence). The DNA of the CDR3 is TGTGCCAGTAGCAGGACTAGGGGGAGATACAATGAGCAGTTCTTC. Its protein product is CASSRTRGRYNEQFF.

CDR3 nucleotide sequence: TGTGCCAGCAGCCAAGATAGACAGGCGTACGAGCAGTACTTC. Translating it yields CASSQDRQAYEQYF. The J gene is TRBJ2-7, the V gene TRBV4-2; D might be TRBD1 (6 bases). With 0 bases removed from V and 4 bases from J, the gap between germline ends came to 10 bases. The CDR3 covers 14 residues. Germline lookup yields CDR1 LGHNA and CDR2 YNFKEQ.

The genes are TRBV6-2 or TRBV6-3 and TRBJ1-2; D not certain. Germline V lookup: CDR1 MNHEY, CDR2 SVGEGT. Trimming pared 3 bases from V and 5 bases from J, leaving 10 bases between. The length of the CDR3 is 13 residues. CDR3 DNA sequence: TGTGCCAGCAGTTATCCACGGACTTATGGCTACACCTTC. Translated, it gives CASSYPRTYGYTF.

The chain links TRBV19 to TRBJ2-3; D is uncertain. V was shortened by 1 base and J by 2 bases, with 10 bases between the two germline ends. This CDR3 comprises 15 residues. The germline gives CDR1 LNHDA, CDR2 SQIVND (reference sequence). The CDR3 DNA follows: TGTGCCAGTAGTATAGCGGGCCTGAACACAGATACGCAGTATTTT. Amino acids: CASSIAGLNTDTQYF.

The genes are TRBV28 and TRBJ1-1; D may be TRBD1 (5 bases). This CDR3 has 13 residues. V was shortened by 4 bases and J by 3 bases, with 9 bases between the two germline ends. Germline V CDR1 and CDR2: MDHEN, SYDVKM. Written as DNA, the CDR3 is TGTGCCAGCAGTTCGGGACGGTACACTGAAGCTTTCTTT. Its protein product is CASSSGRYTEAFF.

This clone was seen only a few times. This chain connects TRBV11-3 to TRBJ2-7; TRBD2 is a possible D gene (5 bases). The CDR3 runs to 16 residues. V was cut by 4 bases and J by 0 bases, with 16 bases left in between. Germline-derived CDR1 and CDR2 are SGHNT and YENEEA. CDR3 protein: CASSSLRVCPSYEQYF. The CDR3 DNA follows: TGTGCCAGCAGCTCCCTGAGGGTATGCCCCTCCTACGAGCAGTACTTC.

The rearrangement joins TRBV28 to TRBJ1-3; D is uncertain. The CDR3 length is 12 residues. Germline CDR1 MDHEN, CDR2 SYDVKM. Trimming shortened V by 6 bases and J by 3 bases, and 6 bases separated the two germline ends. The CDR3 is CASRLLGNTIYF. In DNA form, the CDR3 reads TGTGCCAGCAGACTCCTTGGAAACACCATATATTTT.

The V call is TRBV7-8, the J call TRBJ1-1; D might be TRBD1 (5 bases). From germline, CDR1 is SGHVS and CDR2 FQNEAQ. This CDR3 is 13 amino acids long. Trimming left V 4 bases short and J 9 bases short, with 15 bases between. The CDR3 spells CASSSTGGDKAFF. DNA for the CDR3: TGTGCCAGCAGCTCGACCGGGGGGGATAAAGCTTTCTTT.

The rearrangement links TRBV6-5 to TRBJ2-7, with D possibly being TRBD1 or TRBD2 (6 bases each). This CDR3 has 15 residues. V lost 0 bases to trimming and J lost 4 bases, with 13 bases between them. Germline loops: CDR1 MNHEY, CDR2 SVGAGI. CDR3 sequence: CASSYSGGSQYEQYF. CDR3 DNA: TGTGCCAGCAGTTACTCGGGGGGCAGTCAATACGAGCAGTACTTC.

The genes are TRBV19 and TRBJ2-1; D is possibly TRBD1 or TRBD2 (5 bases each). The CDR3 covers 15 residues. The V and J ends lost 7 bases and 7 bases respectively, with 20 bases between them. From germline, CDR1 is LNHDA and CDR2 SQIVND (reference sequence). CDR3 in amino acids: CASTTGFGTGNEQFF. CDR3 coding DNA: TGTGCCAGTACCACGGGGTTCGGGACGGGTAATGAGCAGTTCTTC.

This clone occurred once. CDR3 sequence: CASSYSRGSAQETQYF. CDR3 DNA sequence: TGTGCCAGCAGTTACTCGAGGGGGTCAGCCCAAGAGACCCAGTACTTC. The rearrangement uses TRBV6-2 or TRBV6-3 and TRBJ2-5; D might be TRBD1 (6 bases). In germline, CDR1 is MNHEY, CDR2 SVGEGT. The CDR3 has 16 residues. The ends were cut back, 0 bases at V and 1 base at J, with 12 bases in the middle.

The V and J genes are TRBV18 and TRBJ2-3, with 7 bases fitting TRBD2. CDR1 KGHSH and CDR2 LQKENI come from the germline V gene. The V and J ends lost 9 bases and 1 base, in that order; junction bases with no gene match: 4. There are 13 residues in the CDR3. As DNA, the CDR3 is TGTGCCAGTTGGGAGGGTGGCACAGATACGCAGTATTTT. This codes for CASWEGGTDTQYF.